This T cell receptor (beta chain) was identified during a study of CD8 T cells in Susac syndrome (dated by TCRdb to between 2019 and 2020). For context, the study as a whole: Among the sequenced Susac syndrome patients, roughly six had clinically active disease and about eight were in clinical remission. Repertoire sequencing was used to test whether CD8+ T cell activation and differentiation in Susac syndrome was antigen driven. Susac syndrome patients were therapy-naive, on corticosteroids (some also receiving IVIg), or on IVIg alone at blood withdrawal. What the research found in general, with its limitations: The CD4+ T cell repertoire of patients with Susac syndrome showed no detectable clonal expansion. The number of individuals in the TCR sequencing and HLA analysis was acknowledged as relatively small.

Peripheral blood CD8+ and CD4+ T cells from healthy donors, Susac syndrome patients and multiple sclerosis patients were profiled by high-throughput TCR beta sequencing. Recently defined diagnostic criteria for definite or probable disease were met by the Susac syndrome patients. Bulk CD8+ and CD4+ T cells were purified magnetically by negative isolation, whereas CD8+ TEMRA cells were enriched by FACS. Blood was collected in EDTA tubes and processed within 24 hours, with PBMCs isolated through density gradient centrifugation. PBMCs intended for TCR sequencing were cryopreserved in liquid nitrogen and were subsequently thawed in a 37 degrees C water bath. A purity of at least 90% was achieved for sorted or isolated CD4+, CD8+ and CD8+ TEMRA cells. The trim is 0 bases for V and 4 bases for J, with a gap of 12 bases between the germline ends. The germline V gene yields MNHEY for CDR1 and SVGAGI for CDR2. The CDR3, cysteine through phenylalanine, is 15 amino acids long. This entry keeps only the CDR3 DNA: 45 bases, framed from base 1.

RNA was extracted using the RNeasy kit, and roughly 0.5 to 1 microgram was reverse transcribed with random hexamers. TCR beta CDR3 regions were amplified with the immunoSEQ multiplex PCR assay covering 54 Vbeta and 13 Jbeta segments. Bias from PCR amplification was corrected by using a synthetic template baseline for primer optimization and for computational correction. The original methods were these. Reads were annotated to V, D and J genes according to IMGT and were analyzed with immunoSEQ Analyzer, with only productive sequences retained. Clonality was calculated as one minus the Shannon entropy normalized by log2 of the number of productive unique sequences. Public and private clones were assessed among the 100 most prevalent clones of each patient and control. Susac-specific clones were defined as absent from healthy and MS cohorts, over a thousand published viral clones and other ImmuneACCESS disease sequences. The public reads were quality trimmed at Q25 with fastp and then assembled into clones with MiXCR by TCRdb, keeping productive beta chains. Rows merge per CDR3 protein into single entries with the most common DNA and genes. The V and J calls and clone size come from TCRdb's table, not from the authors' own analysis. This sample comprises approximately 190,000 distinct CDR3 sequences, roughly 91% of them detected only once. Together, the top ten hold about 0.1% of the sample.

For this clonotype: Its binding antigen is unknown. Base qualities are not recorded, but no much larger clone differs from it by a single base.

The chain was built from TRBV6-5 and TRBJ1-2, and perhaps TRBD1 as D gene, on 5 matching bases. This TCR was sampled from a human donor with Susac syndrome. The sample was CD4+ T cells from PBMCs. The CDR3 region reads CASSYSKRQSYGYTF. The DNA sequence is TGTGCCAGCAGTTACTCGAAGAGACAGAGCTATGGCTACACCTTC.